Here is one TCR beta chain with its context. No antigen is known for it. Per-base quality was not reported, and no clone a single base away is much larger than it. To prepare the library, PCR was applied. DNA from cultured CD4+ T cells was subjected to TCR sequencing with the Oncomine TCR Beta short-read assay at the Johns Hopkins FTIC core. The QIAamp micro DNA kit was used to extract genomic DNA from the cultured CD4+ T cells. Oncomine TCR Beta libraries from cultured CD4+ T cells were pooled with unique dual indexes and sequenced on an Illumina iSeq 100. Turning to the authors' computational methods: Non-productive sequences were removed, and CDR3s not starting with C, not ending with F or W, or shorter than 7 amino acids were discarded. The MANAFEST web application identified antigen-specific clonotypes by comparing peptide-stimulated wells against reference wells and other culture wells. To be called positive, a clone needed an FDR below 0.05, an odds ratio above 5, and a productive frequency above 0.1% in at least two of three replicate wells. A clonotype counted as cross-reactive if it showed significant expansion both in the SARS-CoV-2 spike wells and in at least one common cold coronavirus spike condition. CDR3 homology was assessed with Levenshtein distances (stringdist) and unrooted phylogenetic trees (ape) in R version 3.6.1. TCRdb cleaned the public reads at Q25 with fastp, built clones with MiXCR and kept in-frame beta chains. Each CDR3 protein appears once, grouped with its most common genes and DNA. The V and J calls reflect TCRdb's pipeline rather than the authors' work. A total of around 16,000 distinct CDR3 sequences appear in this sample, approximately 77% of them only once. The ten largest clonotypes hold over 9% of the sample.

The sample belongs to a study of vaccination and CD4 T cells after COVID-19 (dated by TCRdb to between 2021 and 2023). Broadly, across the study: The convalescent cohort included six males and four females, with two Hispanic individuals, seven Caucasians, two Asians and one multiracial person. In approximately eleven COVID-19 convalescent patients and a handful of infection-naive healthy vaccine recipients, the spike-specific CD4+ TCR repertoire before mRNA vaccination was compared with the repertoire after mRNA vaccination. In control cultures, a CEFX viral epitope pool was used as positive control, an HIV-1 Nef peptide pool was used as negative control, or no peptide was added. Participants received two doses of either the Pfizer-BioNTech BNT162b2 vaccine (n=8) or the Moderna mRNA-1273 vaccine (n=2). For stimulating the cultures, overlapping spike peptide pools were used, derived from SARS-CoV-2 as well as from the common cold coronaviruses HCoV-NL63, HCoV-OC43 and HCoV-229E. Post-COVID blood samples were collected from convalescent patients a median of around 96 days after diagnosis, with a range of roughly 35 to 170 days. Post-vaccine blood samples were collected a median of 72 days after the second vaccine dose, ranging from about 13 to 250 days.

The study at large found these results: In convalescent patients, a median around 86% of post-vaccine SARS-CoV-2-reactive clones were detected only after vaccination, and vaccine-specific priming was suggested by this finding. The study included relatively few convalescent patients and did not analyze early timepoints after natural infection. Of the vaccine-specific clones in convalescent patients, 304 of 307, or nearly all, reacted only to SARS-CoV-2 spike and did not cross-react with common cold coronaviruses. An increase in the median number of SARS-CoV-2-reactive clonotypes from 21 after infection to 38 after vaccination was observed, but the change was not found to be significant.

The sample's treatment or condition label, in plain terms: approximately nine-day PBMC culture with coronavirus spike peptide pools or control peptides (ViraFEST assay). To expand antigen-specific T cells with peptide pools and then pick out the expanded clonotypes through TCR sequencing, the study relied on the ViraFEST assay. Negative nucleocapsid antibody tests before and after vaccination confirmed that the healthy vaccine recipients had no prior SARS-CoV-2 infection. Each well held around 2.1 million PBMCs cultured with approximately 9.1 ug/ml peptide pools in IMDM containing 5% human AB serum and approximately 10 IU/ml IL-2. Half of the culture medium was replaced with fresh IL-2-containing medium on days 3 and 7. After ten to eleven days of culture, CD4+ T cells were isolated by negative selection using the EasySep CD4+ T cell isolation kit. Ficoll-Paque Plus gradient centrifugation was used to isolate PBMCs from whole blood, and the isolated PBMCs were then either used fresh or cryopreserved at -140C. In general, triplicate wells were set up for every culture condition.

The CDR3 goes from the cysteine to the phenylalanine over 15 residues. Just the 45-base CDR3 DNA is kept, in frame starting at base 1. V is trimmed back by 1 base and J by 5 bases, and the junction contains 6 bases that no gene match accounts for. The germline V gene sets CDR1 to SGHTA and CDR2 to FQGNSA. This sequence was found in a human donor who received a COVID-19 vaccine. The specimen was CD4+ T cells from blood, cultured in vitro, collected after SARS-CoV-2 vaccination. The sequence joins TRBV7-2 to TRBJ2-5, with 8 bases matching TRBD2. The sequence in DNA is TGTGCCAGCAGCTTAGTAACGGGGGGGCGGGAGACCCAGTACTTC. Translated, this gives CASSLVTGGRETQYF.